The clone carrying this T cell receptor (beta chain) was seen a handful of times. Its antigen is unknown. This specimen belongs to a study of regulatory T cells in long-lasting Graves disease. Study-level results: Whereas new patients shared 870 or so public clonotypes, persistent patients shared more, at approximately 2,500.

TCR beta libraries were built with iRepertoire HTBI primers and Arm-PCR of CDR3 regions. TCRdb independently ran MiXCR on the multiplex PCR reads; one entry per CDR3 protein. Of 650,000 to 850,000 distinct CDR3 sequences listed, around 32% are singletons. Documented time point: persistent/refractory GD, antithyroid drugs over 5 years with positive TRAb. PBMC-derived RNA was used for the TCR library. This specimen consisted of peripheral blood mononuclear cells (PBMCs), obtained when the disease was refractory, from a patient treated with antithyroid drugs. The clonotype originates from a female donor with Graves disease.

Here the CDR3 DNA reads TGTGCCAGCAGTACTCGACAGGGGAGTAGCAATCAGCCCCAGCATTTT. Translated: CASSTRQGSSNQPQHF. V is TRBV12-3 or TRBV12-4 and J is TRBJ1-5, with 8 bases matching TRBD1. The CDR3 consists of 16 residues. With V trimmed by 5 bases and J by 0 bases, 6 bases remained unmatched.